The sequence of this T cell receptor beta chain was determined in a study of blood T cell dynamics during melanoma immunotherapy. Overall study context: First-line therapy was either pembrolizumab or nivolumab with ipilimumab for metastatic melanoma.

Libraries were prepared by immunoSEQ multiplex PCR; TCRdb keeps only in-frame clonotypes and omits some of them. The sample lists approximately 28,000 clones, around four fifths occurring once. Time point noted: week 3, after first cycle of checkpoint inhibitor. Sampling occurred pretreatment (T0) and at week 3 (W3), after cycle one of checkpoint blockade. Trimming at V came to 3 bases and at J to 0 bases, leaving 3 bases not matched to a gene. Germline CDR1 reads SGHRS; CDR2 reads YFSETQ. The CDR3 covers 15 residues. The genes are TRBV5-1 and TRBJ1-3; 7 bases fit TRBD1. The specimen was blood, collected from a patient treated with checkpoint blockade. The sequence was obtained from a human donor with melanoma. The CDR3 loop reads CASSSGQSSGNTIYF. The CDR3 DNA follows: TGCGCCAGCAGCTCGGGACAGAGCTCTGGAAACACCATATATTTT.